The text below deals with one T cell receptor beta chain. There is no known antigen for this receptor. Within one base of it there is no much larger clone, and no base qualities were kept. The data originate from a study of T cell repertoires in cytomegalovirus infection (dated by TCRdb to the late 2010s). Broadly, across the study: Because public TCR beta signatures pointed to carriage of CMV infection together with the matching HLA type, the HLA type of each donor mattered for the analysis. Overall results and qualifications from the work: The ex vivo response was dominated by HLA-C-restricted CMV-specific TCR beta clonotypes, which also provided the single most frequent clonotype in two of eight donors. Cumulative frequency of public TCR beta family members discriminated carriers of CMV infection plus the relevant HLA type in this cohort and an independent approximately 400-donor cohort.

Sequencing used an Illumina HiSeq 1500. TCRdb redid the processing of the public reads, applying fastp at Q25 and MiXCR, and retained in-frame beta chains. Under each unique CDR3 protein, matching rows form one entry showing the most common genes and DNA. The sample table holds around 740,000 distinct CDR3 sequences, of which roughly a third were seen once. The ten top clones hold under 3% of the sample. Including the terminal cysteine and phenylalanine, the CDR3 comprises 15 residues. Only the CDR3 region is kept as DNA, spanning 45 bases read in frame from base 1. For this chain, trimming is 4 bases at the V end and 6 bases at the J end, and the number of junction bases without a gene match is 3. The germline V gene specifies KGHDR as CDR1 and SFDVKD as CDR2.

The source is a human donor in good health (CMV status not recorded). Some clones in this sample may be carry-over from other donors' samples. Sequenced input: PBMCs. The chain is encoded by TRBV24-1 joined to TRBJ2-1; 12 central bases correspond to TRBD2. For the CDR3, the sequence is CATSERTSGVNEQFF. The bases read TGTGCCACCAGTGAAAGGACTAGCGGGGTCAATGAGCAGTTCTTC.